This T cell receptor (beta chain) was sequenced during a study of shared clonotypes between healthy human individuals. The CDR3 has 18 amino acids. V shed 1 base and J shed 7 bases, with 22 bases lying between them. The germline V gene has CDR1 SEHNR and CDR2 FQNEAQ (reference sequence). About 90 million PBMCs per unsorted sample were used for genomic DNA. Produced via immunoSEQ multiplex PCR; TCRdb's table is partial and in-frame only. The repertoire holds 75,000 to 100,000 clones, with around half as singletons. This TCR came from a woman aged 40-49 years in good health. Some clones in this sample may be carry-over from other donors' samples. The material sequenced was PBMCs. The chain carries TRBV7-9 and TRBJ2-2; D gene ambiguous. The CDR3 DNA is TGTGCCAGCAGCTTAGTCTTTATCGGCGCTCCATCGGGCGGGGAGCTGTTTTTT. Its translation is CASSLVFIGAPSGGELFF.